This T cell receptor beta chain stems from a study of blood T cell repertoires in COVID-19. The overall study: Samples of COVID-19 (acute and convalescent) were obtained from the United States, Italy and Spain. T cells, B-cell-depleted T cells, or PBMCs provided the cDNA or gDNA that served as material.

Per the original methods: Amplification of reference gene primers provided the estimated nucleated cell counts. Libraries were prepared by immunoSEQ multiplex PCR; TCRdb keeps only in-frame clonotypes and omits some of them. That table supplies the V and J calls and clone size; D and trimming were determined from the DNA. The sample includes more than 250,000 clones, 65% to 85% of them seen just once. The sample consisted of peripheral blood. This TCR was sampled from a woman between 45 and 65 years old with acute or convalescent COVID-19.

CDR3 coding DNA: TGCGCCAGCAGTCAATCGTTTTCGCCCGGGGGTAGCAATCAGCCCCAGCATTTT. This encodes CASSQSFSPGGSNQPQHF. The chain links TRBV23-1 to TRBJ1-5, with a possible D match to TRBD1 (5 bases). TRBV23-1 is an open reading frame whose function is uncertain. V lost 0 bases and J lost 0, with 15 bases in between. CDR3 size: 18 residues.